This T cell receptor (beta chain) is from a study of blood T cell dynamics during melanoma immunotherapy. The study's findings and limits: The study could not tell melanoma-specific clones from general immune activation.

Time point denoted: week 3, after first cycle of checkpoint inhibitor. Prior systemic cancer therapy, immunosuppressant use and other active malignancies excluded patients. Measured with immunoSEQ multiplex PCR; TCRdb has only the in-frame clones, and not every one. The sample yields some 5,700 clones, about 80% seen once. The CDR3 spans 14 residues. V dropped 0 bases and J dropped 7 bases, with 13 bases sitting between them. Germline loops: CDR1 SGHNT, CDR2 YYREEE (reference sequence). Concerning this clone: Its specificity is not known.

The chain is built from TRBV5-4 and TRBJ1-2; tentatively, D is TRBD1 (6 bases). The TCR was taken from a human donor with melanoma. The sample in question was blood, obtained from a patient treated with checkpoint blockade. The CDR3, as DNA: TGTGCCAGCAGCTTGGAAGGGACAAGCCGTGGCTACACCTTC. It yields the protein CASSLEGTSRGYTF.